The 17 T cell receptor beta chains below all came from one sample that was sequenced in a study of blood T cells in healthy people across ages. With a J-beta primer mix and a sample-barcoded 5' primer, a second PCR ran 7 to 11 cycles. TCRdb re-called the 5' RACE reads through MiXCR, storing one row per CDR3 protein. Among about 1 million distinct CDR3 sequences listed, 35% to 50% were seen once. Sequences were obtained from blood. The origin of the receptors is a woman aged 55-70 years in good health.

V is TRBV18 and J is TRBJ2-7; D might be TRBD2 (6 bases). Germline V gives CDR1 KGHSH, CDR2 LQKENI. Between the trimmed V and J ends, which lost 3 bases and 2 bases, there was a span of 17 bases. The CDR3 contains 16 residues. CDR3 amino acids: CASSPKGLALTYEQYF. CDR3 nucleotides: TGTGCCAGCTCACCGAAGGGGCTAGCGCTTACCTACGAGCAGTACTTC.

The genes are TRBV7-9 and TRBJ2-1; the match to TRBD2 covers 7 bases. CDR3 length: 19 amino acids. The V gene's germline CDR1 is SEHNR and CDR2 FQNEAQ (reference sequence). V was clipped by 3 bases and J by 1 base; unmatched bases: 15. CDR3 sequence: CASSFLSLTGTISYNEQFF. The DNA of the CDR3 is TGTGCCAGCAGCTTTTTGTCCCTTACCGGGACTATATCCTACAATGAGCAGTTCTTC.

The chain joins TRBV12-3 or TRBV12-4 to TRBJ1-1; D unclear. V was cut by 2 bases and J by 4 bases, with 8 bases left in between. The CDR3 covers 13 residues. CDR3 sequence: CASSLRYGTEAFF. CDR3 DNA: TGTGCCAGCAGTTTACGCTATGGCACTGAAGCTTTCTTT.

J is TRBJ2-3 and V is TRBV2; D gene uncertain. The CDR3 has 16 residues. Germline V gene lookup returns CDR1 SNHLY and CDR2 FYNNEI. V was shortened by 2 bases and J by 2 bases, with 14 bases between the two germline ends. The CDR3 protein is CASSESVAWATDTQYF. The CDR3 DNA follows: TGTGCCAGCAGTGAATCGGTCGCGTGGGCCACAGATACGCAGTATTTT. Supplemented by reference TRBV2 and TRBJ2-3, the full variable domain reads EPEVTQTPSHQVTQMGQEVILRCVPISNHLYFYWYRQILGQKVEFLVSFYNNEISEKSEIFDDQFSVERPDGSNFTLKIRSTKLEDSAMYFCASSESVAWATDTQYFGPGTRLTVL.

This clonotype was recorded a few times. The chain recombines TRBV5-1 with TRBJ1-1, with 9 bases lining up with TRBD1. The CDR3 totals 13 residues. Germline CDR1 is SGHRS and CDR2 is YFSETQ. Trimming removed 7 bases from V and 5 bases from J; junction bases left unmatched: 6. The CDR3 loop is CASGTGGGTEAFF. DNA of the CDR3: TGCGCCAGCGGTACAGGGGGCGGAACTGAAGCTTTCTTT.

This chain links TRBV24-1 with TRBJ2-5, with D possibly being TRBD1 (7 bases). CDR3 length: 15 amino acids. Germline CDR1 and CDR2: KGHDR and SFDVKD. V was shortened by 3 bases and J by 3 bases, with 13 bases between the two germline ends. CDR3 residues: CATSDPQGGEETQYF. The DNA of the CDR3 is TGTGCCACCAGTGATCCTCAGGGGGGTGAAGAGACCCAGTACTTC.

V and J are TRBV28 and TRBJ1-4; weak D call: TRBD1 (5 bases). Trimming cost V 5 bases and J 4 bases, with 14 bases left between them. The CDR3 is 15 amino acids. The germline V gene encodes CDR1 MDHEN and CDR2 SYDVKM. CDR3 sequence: CASSPGTVLNEKLFF. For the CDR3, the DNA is TGTGCCAGCAGTCCCGGGACGGTCCTTAATGAAAAACTGTTTTTT.

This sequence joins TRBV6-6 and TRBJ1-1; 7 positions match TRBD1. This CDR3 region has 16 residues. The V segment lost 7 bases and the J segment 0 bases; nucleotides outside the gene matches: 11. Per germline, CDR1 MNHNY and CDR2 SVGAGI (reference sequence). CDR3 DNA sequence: TGTGCCAGCAAAGATAGGGGCGGGACAGTGAACACTGAAGCTTTCTTT. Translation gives CASKDRGGTVNTEAFF.

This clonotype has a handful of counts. The CDR3 DNA sequence: TGTGCCAGCAGCCAAGTGGATAACACAGATACGCAGTATTTT. This sequence encodes CASSQVDNTDTQYF. The chain uses TRBV3-1 and TRBJ2-3; D gene unclear. The CDR3 spans 14 residues. V lost 1 base and J 2 bases, leaving 7 bases between the germline ends. The germline V gene encodes CDR1 LGHDT and CDR2 YNNKEL (reference sequence).

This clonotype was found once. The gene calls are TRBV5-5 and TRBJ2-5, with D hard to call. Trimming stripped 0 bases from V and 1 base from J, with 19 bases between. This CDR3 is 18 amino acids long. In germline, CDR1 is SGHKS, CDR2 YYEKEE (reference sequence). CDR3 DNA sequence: TGTGCCAGCAGCTTGGCCCCCCGCGTCTCTACAGCCCAAGAGACCCAGTACTTC. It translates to CASSLAPRVSTAQETQYF.

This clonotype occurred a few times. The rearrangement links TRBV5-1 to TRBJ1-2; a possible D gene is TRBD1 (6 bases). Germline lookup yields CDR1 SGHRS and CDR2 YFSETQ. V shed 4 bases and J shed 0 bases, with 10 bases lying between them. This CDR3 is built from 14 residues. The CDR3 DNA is TGCGCCAGCAGCCATCGGACAGCTAACTATGGCTACACCTTC. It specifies CASSHRTANYGYTF.

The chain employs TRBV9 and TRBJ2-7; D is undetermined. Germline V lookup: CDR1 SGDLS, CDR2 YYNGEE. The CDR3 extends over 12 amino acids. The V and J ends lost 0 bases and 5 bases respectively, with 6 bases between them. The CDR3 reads CASSVEDDEQYF. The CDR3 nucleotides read TGTGCCAGCAGCGTAGAAGACGACGAGCAGTACTTC.

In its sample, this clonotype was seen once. CDR3 in amino acids: CASRPAGGLAYNEQYF. The DNA of the CDR3 is TGTGCCAGCAGACCCGCGGGGGGCCTAGCTTACAATGAGCAGTACTTC. The chain carries TRBV7-9 and TRBJ2-7; 8 nucleotides line up with TRBD2. Germline trimming cut 6 bases from V and 7 bases from J; bases unmatched to any gene: 17. Germline loops: CDR1 SEHNR, CDR2 FQNEAQ (reference sequence). This CDR3 is 16 amino acids long.

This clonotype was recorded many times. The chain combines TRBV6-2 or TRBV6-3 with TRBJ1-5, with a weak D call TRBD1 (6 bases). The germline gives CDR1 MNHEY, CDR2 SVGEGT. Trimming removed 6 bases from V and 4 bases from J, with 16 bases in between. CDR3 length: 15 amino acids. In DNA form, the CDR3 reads TGTGCCAGCAGCCCCTGGGGGGCGGGAAATCAGCCCCAGCATTTT. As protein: CASSPWGAGNQPQHF.

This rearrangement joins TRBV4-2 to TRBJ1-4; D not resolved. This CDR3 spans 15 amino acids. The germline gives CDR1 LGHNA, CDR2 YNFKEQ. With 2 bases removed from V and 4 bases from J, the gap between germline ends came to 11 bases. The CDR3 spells CASSQRQEGNEKLFF. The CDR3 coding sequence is TGTGCCAGCAGCCAAAGGCAGGAGGGTAATGAAAAACTGTTTTTT.

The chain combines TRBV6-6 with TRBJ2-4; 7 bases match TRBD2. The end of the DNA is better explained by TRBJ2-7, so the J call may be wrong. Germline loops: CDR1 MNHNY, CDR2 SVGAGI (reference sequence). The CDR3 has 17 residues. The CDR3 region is CASSSSPLGGGTYEQYF. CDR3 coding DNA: TGTGCCAGCAGTTCTAGTCCCCTCGGCGGGGGAACCTACGAGCAGTACTTC.

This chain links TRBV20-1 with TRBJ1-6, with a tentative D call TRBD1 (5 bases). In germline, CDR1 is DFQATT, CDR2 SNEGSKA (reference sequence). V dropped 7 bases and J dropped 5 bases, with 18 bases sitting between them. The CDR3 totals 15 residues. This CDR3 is CSVARGLNHNSPLHF. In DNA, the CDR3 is TGCAGTGTGGCTAGGGGCCTCAACCATAATTCACCCCTCCACTTT.